This T cell receptor (beta chain) was identified in a study of CXCR3-negative and CXCR3-positive naive CD8 T cells. The authors prepared UMI-labeled TRB cDNA libraries by 5' RACE. TCRdb reprocessed the 5' RACE reads; each CDR3 protein has one entry and no DNA is given. The sample holds about 120,000 distinct CDR3 sequences. The CDR3 runs to 17 residues. Germline CDR1 and CDR2: SGDLS and YYNGEE. The TCR originated in a human donor in good health. Some clones in this sample may be carry-over from other donors' samples. Sample: naive CXCR3- CD8+ T cells from blood. Subset reported: CD45RO-CCR7+CD27+CD95- naive CD8+ T cells lacking CXCR3 (TNR3-). This chain links TRBV9 with TRBJ1-1. CDR3 protein: CASSGDLGGSWNTEAFF.